Below are 11 T cell receptor beta chains sequenced from a single sample in a study of cytomegalovirus exposure and HLA in healthy donors. Use of 60 Vbeta and 13 Jbeta primers characterized the PCR. Using immunoSEQ multiplex PCR, the repertoire was profiled, and TCRdb retains in-frame clones only, with some absent. The sample shows some 190,000 clones, about four fifths of them seen only once. Sequences were obtained from PBMCs. The receptors shown here come from a man in his forties in good health and CMV-seropositive.

This chain links TRBV7-2 with TRBJ2-7; 13 bases map to TRBD2. With V trimmed by 5 bases and J by 5 bases, 6 bases remained unmatched. CDR3 length: 15 residues. Germline CDR1 SGHTA, CDR2 FQGNSA. The CDR3 region is CASSPGGLAGHEQYF. The DNA for the CDR3 is TGTGCCAGCAGCCCGGGGGGACTAGCGGGGCACGAGCAGTACTTC.

The CDR3 reads CASSTQSRSRAFF. DNA for the CDR3: TGTGCCAGCAGCACTCAGTCGCGGTCGAGGGCTTTCTTT. The V and J genes are TRBV28 and TRBJ1-1; D not resolved. Germline assignment: CDR1 MDHEN and CDR2 SYDVKM. The CDR3 length is 13 residues. With 6 bases removed from V and 11 bases from J, the gap between germline ends came to 19 bases. Filled out from reference TRBV28 and TRBJ1-1, the complete variable domain reads DVKVTQSSRYLVKRTGEKVFLECVQDMDHENMFWYRQDPGLGLRLIYFSYDVKMKEKGDIPEGYSVSREKKERFSLILESASTNQTSMYLCASSTQSRSRAFFGQGTRLTVV.

This rearrangement joins TRBV18 to TRBJ2-7, with a weak D call TRBD2 (6 bases). The germline CDR1 and CDR2 sequences are KGHSH and LQKENI. This CDR3 comprises 16 residues. Trimming took off 0 bases at V and 1 base at J, with 13 bases between the two ends. DNA for the CDR3: TGTGCCAGCTCACCACCGTTCGGGAGTAGGTCCTACGAGCAGTACTTC. Its protein product is CASSPPFGSRSYEQYF.

V and J are TRBV5-6 and TRBJ2-5, with TRBD2 matching over 8 bases. Per germline, CDR1 SGHDT and CDR2 YYEEEE. This CDR3 region has 15 residues. The J segment lost 3 bases and the V segment lost 0 bases, leaving 4 bases of the junction unmatched. The CDR3 bases are TGTGCCAGCAGCTTGGACCCCGGGGGGGAAGAGACCCAGTACTTC. Protein: CASSLDPGGEETQYF.

The chain combines TRBV19 with TRBJ2-1, with 11 nucleotides matching TRBD2. V trimming: 5 bases; J trimming: 7 bases; junction bases outside the gene matches: 1. The V gene's germline CDR1 is LNHDA and CDR2 SQIVND (reference sequence). The CDR3 contains 13 residues. The CDR3 sequence is CASSRLAGNEQFF. CDR3 nucleotides: TGTGCCAGTAGTCGACTAGCGGGGAATGAGCAGTTCTTC.

V gene TRBV27 combines with J gene TRBJ2-7; possible D gene TRBD2, 6 bases. Trimming stripped 5 bases from V and 3 bases from J, with 11 bases between. This CDR3 region has 13 residues. Germline V gene data show CDR1 as MNHEY and CDR2 as SMNVEV (reference sequence). In nucleotides, the CDR3 is TGTGCCAGCAGTCCTTCGGGGGTCTACGAGCAGTACTTC. It yields the protein CASSPSGVYEQYF.

The chain combines TRBV7-9 with TRBJ2-2; 9 nucleotides match TRBD2. CDR1 is SEHNR and CDR2 is FQNEAQ in the germline V gene (reference sequence). The CDR3 loop spans 16 amino acids. V was pared by 4 bases and J by 2 bases, with 5 bases of the junction left unmatched. CDR3 DNA sequence: TGTGCCAGCAGCTCCTTAGCGGGGGCCAACACCGGGGAGCTGTTTTTT. Its translation: CASSSLAGANTGELFF.

The chain combines TRBV4-1 with TRBJ1-1, with 7 bases aligning to TRBD1. This CDR3 spans 15 amino acids. The V gene end was trimmed by 6 bases and the J gene end by 4 bases; junction bases not matched to a gene: 11. The germline V gene has CDR1 MGHRA and CDR2 YSYEKL. This chain's CDR3 is CASRHPARGLTEAFF. The DNA for the CDR3 is TGCGCCAGCAGACACCCAGCAAGGGGGCTCACTGAAGCTTTCTTT.

This chain links TRBV10-3 with TRBJ1-1, with D maybe TRBD1 (5 bases). V was clipped by 2 bases and J by 1 base, with 8 bases between them. This CDR3 comprises 14 residues. The germline V gene has CDR1 ENHRY and CDR2 SYGVKD. The CDR3 sequence is CAISELQGNTEAFF. The CDR3 nucleotides read TGTGCCATCAGTGAGCTTCAGGGGAACACTGAAGCTTTCTTT.

This clone was seen a few times. V gene TRBV9 combines with J gene TRBJ2-2; D possibly corresponds to TRBD2 (6 bases). This CDR3 comprises 16 residues. V dropped 0 bases and J dropped 2 bases, with 11 bases sitting between them. Germline-derived CDR1 and CDR2 are SGDLS and YYNGEE. In nucleotides, the CDR3 is TGTGCCAGCAGCGTAGATGTTAGCGGAAACACCGGGGAGCTGTTTTTT. Protein: CASSVDVSGNTGELFF.

Worth noting for this clone: The germline gene is not matched at one end of the junction; a read error may be the cause. The sample carries other DNA sequences with the same CDR3. V gene TRBV13 combines with J gene TRBJ1-4; perhaps TRBD1 as D (6 bases). CDR1 and CDR2 from the germline V gene are PRHDT and FYEKMQ (reference sequence). The CDR3 length is 14 residues. Here the CDR3 reads CASSKQGEGEKLFF. The CDR3 nucleotides read TGTGCCAGCAGCAAACAGGGTGAGGGTGAAAAACTGTTCTTT. Supplemented by reference TRBV13 and TRBJ1-4, the full variable domain reads AAGVIQSPRHLIKEKRETATLKCYPIPRHDTVYWYQQGPGQDPQFLISFYEKMQSDKGSIPDRFSAQQFSDYHSELNMSSLELGDSALYFCASSKQGEGEKLFFGSGTQLSVL.